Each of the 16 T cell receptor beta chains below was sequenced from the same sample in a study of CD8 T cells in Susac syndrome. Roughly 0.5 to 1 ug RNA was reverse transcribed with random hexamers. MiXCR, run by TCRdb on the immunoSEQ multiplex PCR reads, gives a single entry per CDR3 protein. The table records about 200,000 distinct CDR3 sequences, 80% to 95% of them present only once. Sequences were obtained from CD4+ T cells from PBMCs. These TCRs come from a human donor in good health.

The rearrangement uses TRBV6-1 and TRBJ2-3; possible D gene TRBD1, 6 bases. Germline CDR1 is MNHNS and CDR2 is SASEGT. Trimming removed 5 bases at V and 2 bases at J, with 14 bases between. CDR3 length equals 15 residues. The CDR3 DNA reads TGTGCCAGCAGTCCCCCGGGACACCCCACAGATACGCAGTATTTT. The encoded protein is CASSPPGHPTDTQYF.

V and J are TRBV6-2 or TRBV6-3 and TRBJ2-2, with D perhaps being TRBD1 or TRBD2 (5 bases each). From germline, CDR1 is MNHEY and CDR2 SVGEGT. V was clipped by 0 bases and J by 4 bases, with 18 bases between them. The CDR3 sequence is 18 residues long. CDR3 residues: CASSYSVGTDSPTGELFF. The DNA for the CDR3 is TGTGCCAGCAGTTACTCAGTGGGGACGGACTCCCCCACCGGGGAGCTGTTTTTT.

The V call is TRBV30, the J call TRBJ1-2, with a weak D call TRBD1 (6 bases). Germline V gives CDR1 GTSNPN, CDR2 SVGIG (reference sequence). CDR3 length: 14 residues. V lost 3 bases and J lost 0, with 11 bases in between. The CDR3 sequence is CAWRGAVANYGYTF. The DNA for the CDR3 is TGTGCCTGGAGGGGGGCCGTAGCTAACTATGGCTACACCTTC.

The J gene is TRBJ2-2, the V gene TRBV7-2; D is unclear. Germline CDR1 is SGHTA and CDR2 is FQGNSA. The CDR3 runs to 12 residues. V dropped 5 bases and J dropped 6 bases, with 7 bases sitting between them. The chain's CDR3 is CASSPLAGELFF. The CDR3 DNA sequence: TGTGCCAGCAGCCCCCTAGCCGGGGAGCTGTTTTTT.

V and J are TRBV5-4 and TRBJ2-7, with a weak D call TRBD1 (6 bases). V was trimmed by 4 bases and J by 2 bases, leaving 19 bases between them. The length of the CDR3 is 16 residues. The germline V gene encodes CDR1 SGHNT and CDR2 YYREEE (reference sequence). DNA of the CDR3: TGTGCCAGCAGCAAACCCGGGACACCCTCTCCCTACGAGCAGTACTTC. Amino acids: CASSKPGTPSPYEQYF.

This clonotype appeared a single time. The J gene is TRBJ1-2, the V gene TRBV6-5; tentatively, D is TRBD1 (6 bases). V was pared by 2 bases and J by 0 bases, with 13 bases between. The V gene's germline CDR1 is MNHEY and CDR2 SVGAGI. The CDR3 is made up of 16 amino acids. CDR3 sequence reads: CASSYLDRIANYGYTF. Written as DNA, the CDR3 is TGTGCCAGCAGTTACCTCGACAGGATAGCTAACTATGGCTACACCTTC.

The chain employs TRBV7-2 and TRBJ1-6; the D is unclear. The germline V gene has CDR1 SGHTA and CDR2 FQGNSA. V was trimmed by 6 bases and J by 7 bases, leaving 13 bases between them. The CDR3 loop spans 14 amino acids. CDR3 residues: CASSRSRANSPLHF. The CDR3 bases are TGTGCCAGCAGTCGTAGCCGGGCCAATTCACCCCTCCACTTT.

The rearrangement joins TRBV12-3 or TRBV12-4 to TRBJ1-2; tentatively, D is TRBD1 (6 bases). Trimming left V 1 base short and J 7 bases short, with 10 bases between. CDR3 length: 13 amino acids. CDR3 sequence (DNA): TGTGCCAGCAGTTTAGGTGGGGGCTTTGGCTACACCTTC. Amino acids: CASSLGGGFGYTF.

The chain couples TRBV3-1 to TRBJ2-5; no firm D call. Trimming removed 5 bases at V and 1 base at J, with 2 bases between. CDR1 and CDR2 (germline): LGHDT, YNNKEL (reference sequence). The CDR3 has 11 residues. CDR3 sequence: CASSTQETQYF. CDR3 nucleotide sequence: TGTGCCAGCAGCACCCAAGAGACCCAGTACTTC.

The CDR3 coding sequence is TGCGCCAGCAGCCAAGATTTTTCCGGGGGGGTTAAGAATGAGCAGTTCTTC. Its translation: CASSQDFSGGVKNEQFF. The chain has TRBV4-1 and TRBJ2-1; 8 nucleotides agree with TRBD2. J lost 7 bases, V lost 0 bases, and 11 bases had no gene match. CDR3 size: 17 residues. Germline CDR1 and CDR2: MGHRA and YSYEKL.

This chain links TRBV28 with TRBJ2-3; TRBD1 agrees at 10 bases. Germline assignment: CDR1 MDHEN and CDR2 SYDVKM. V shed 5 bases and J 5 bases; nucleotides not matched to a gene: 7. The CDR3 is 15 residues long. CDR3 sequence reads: CASSPPGQGRDTQYF. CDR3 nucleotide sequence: TGTGCCAGCAGTCCTCCGGGACAGGGGAGAGATACGCAGTATTTT.

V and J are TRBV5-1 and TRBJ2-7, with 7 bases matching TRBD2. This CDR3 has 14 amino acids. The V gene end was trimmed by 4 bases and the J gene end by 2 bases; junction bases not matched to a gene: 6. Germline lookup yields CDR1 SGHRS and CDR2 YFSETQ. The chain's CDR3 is CASSPSGTTYEQYF. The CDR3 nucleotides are TGCGCCAGCAGCCCTAGCGGAACGACCTACGAGCAGTACTTC.

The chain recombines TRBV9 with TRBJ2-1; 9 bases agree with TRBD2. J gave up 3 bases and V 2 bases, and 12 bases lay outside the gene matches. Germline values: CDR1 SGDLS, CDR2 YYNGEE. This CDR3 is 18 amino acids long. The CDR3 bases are TGTGCCAGCAGCGTCGGGCTAGCGGGGCCCATTATCTACAATGAGCAGTTCTTC. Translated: CASSVGLAGPIIYNEQFF.

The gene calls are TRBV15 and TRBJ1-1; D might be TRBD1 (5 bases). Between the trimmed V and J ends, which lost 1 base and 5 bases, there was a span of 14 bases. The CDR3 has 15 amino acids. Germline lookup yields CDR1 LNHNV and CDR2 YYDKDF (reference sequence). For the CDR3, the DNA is TGTGCCACCAGCAGAGGCCAAGGGGTCCGAACTGAAGCTTTCTTT. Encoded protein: CATSRGQGVRTEAFF. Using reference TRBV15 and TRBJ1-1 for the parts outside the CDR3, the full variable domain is DAMVIQNPRYQVTQFGKPVTLSCSQTLNHNVMYWYQQKSSQAPKLLFHYYDKDFNNEADTPDNFQSRRPNTSFCFLDIRSPGLGDTAMYLCATSRGQGVRTEAFFGQGTRLTVV.

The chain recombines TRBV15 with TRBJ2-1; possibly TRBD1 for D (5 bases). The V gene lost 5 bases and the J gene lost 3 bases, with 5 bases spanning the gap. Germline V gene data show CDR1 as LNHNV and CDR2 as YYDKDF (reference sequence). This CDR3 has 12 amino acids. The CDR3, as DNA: TGTGCCACCAGCCAGGGCTACAATGAGCAGTTCTTC. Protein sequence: CATSQGYNEQFF. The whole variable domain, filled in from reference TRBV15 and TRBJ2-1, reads DAMVIQNPRYQVTQFGKPVTLSCSQTLNHNVMYWYQQKSSQAPKLLFHYYDKDFNNEADTPDNFQSRRPNTSFCFLDIRSPGLGDTAMYLCATSQGYNEQFFGPGTRLTVL.

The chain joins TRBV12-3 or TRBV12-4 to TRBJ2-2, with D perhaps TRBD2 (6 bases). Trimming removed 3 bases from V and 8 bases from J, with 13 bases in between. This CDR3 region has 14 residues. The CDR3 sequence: CASSFLATGGELFF. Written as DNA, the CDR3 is TGTGCCAGCAGTTTTCTAGCGACCGGGGGGGAGCTGTTTTTT.